This is a list of T cell receptor beta chains from one sample in a study of blood T cell repertoires in COVID-19. Sequencing used immunoSEQ multiplex PCR; TCRdb keeps in-frame clones, though not all of them. Of under 170,000 clones listed, around 86% are singletons. What was sequenced was peripheral blood. Receptors were obtained from a man aged 65 to 79 with acute or convalescent COVID-19. Each CDR3 is given with its conserved first and last residue. D genes are given only for firm matches. Rows give clone size only sometimes, using once, few, many, or a class for an expanded clone.

V: TRBV28; size: NA; J: TRBJ1-2; D: NA; CDR3: CASSLETATGGYTF; DNA: TGTGCCAGCAGTTTAGAGACAGCCACGGGTGGCTACACCTTC
V: TRBV11-2; size: NA; J: TRBJ1-2; D: NA; CDR3: CASSQRGGIYGYTF; DNA: TGTGCCAGCAGCCAAAGAGGTGGTATCTATGGCTACACCTTC
V: TRBV18; size: NA; J: TRBJ2-2; D: NA; CDR3: CASSPGGLNTGELFF; DNA: TGTGCCAGCTCACCAGGAGGTTTGAACACCGGGGAGCTGTTTTTT
V: TRBV3-1/TRBV3-2; size: NA; J: TRBJ2-7; D: TRBD2; CDR3: CASSQEYGRMNEQYF; DNA: TGTGCCAGCAGCCAAGAATACGGGAGGATGAACGAGCAGTACTTC
V: TRBV5-4; size: NA; J: TRBJ2-7; D: NA; CDR3: CASSLLGASSYEQYF; DNA: TGTGCCAGCAGCCTCCTAGGGGCAAGCTCCTACGAGCAGTACTTC
V: TRBV5-6; size: once; J: TRBJ1-5; D: NA; CDR3: CASSPSVGHQPQHF; DNA: TGTGCCAGCAGCCCTTCCGTGGGGCATCAGCCCCAGCATTTT
V: TRBV21-1; size: NA; J: TRBJ2-1; D: NA; CDR3: CASTREVPKQSGTSGSSYNEQFF; DNA: TGTGCCAGCACCCGAGAAGTCCCAAAGCAATCGGGGACTAGCGGAAGCTCCTACAATGAGCAGTTCTTC
V: TRBV30; size: NA; J: TRBJ1-3; D: NA; CDR3: CAWSPSPGNTIYF; DNA: TGTGCCTGGAGTCCGAGCCCTGGAAACACCATATATTTT
V: TRBV28; size: NA; J: TRBJ1-6; D: NA; CDR3: CASRPYGSSGAYNSPLHF; DNA: TGTGCCAGCAGACCCTACGGGAGCTCGGGGGCCTATAATTCACCCCTCCACTTT
V: TRBV11-2; size: NA; J: TRBJ2-2; D: TRBD1; CDR3: CASSPRTGANTGELFF; DNA: TGTGCCAGCAGCCCCCGGACAGGGGCGAACACCGGGGAGCTGTTTTTT
V: TRBV11-3; size: once; J: TRBJ1-1; D: TRBD1; CDR3: CASSLDGDRATEAFF; DNA: TGTGCCAGCAGCTTAGATGGGGACAGGGCCACTGAAGCTTTCTTT
V: TRBV5-1; size: NA; J: TRBJ2-6; D: NA; CDR3: CASSFAGVLSGANVLTF; DNA: TGCGCCAGCAGCTTCGCAGGGGTCCTCTCTGGGGCCAACGTCCTGACTTTC
V: TRBV5-8; size: NA; J: TRBJ1-4; D: NA; CDR3: CASSSATGGLSEKLFF; DNA: TGTGCCAGCAGCTCAGCGACAGGCGGCCTAAGTGAAAAACTGTTTTTT
V: TRBV6-5; size: few; J: TRBJ1-2; D: TRBD1; CDR3: CASSYGTGSNYGYTF; DNA: TGTGCCAGCAGTTACGGGACAGGGTCTAACTATGGCTACACCTTC
V: TRBV5-6; size: NA; J: TRBJ2-3; D: NA; CDR3: CASSLLGEAQYF; DNA: TGTGCCAGCAGCTTGTTAGGAGAAGCGCAGTATTTT
V: TRBV21-1; size: NA; J: TRBJ1-3; D: NA; CDR3: CASSKRRTFSGNTIYF; DNA: TGTGCCAGCAGCAAACGAAGGACTTTCTCTGGAAACACCATATATTTT
V: TRBV7-3; size: NA; J: TRBJ2-1; D: TRBD2; CDR3: CASSRTRTSGRSYNEQFF; DNA: TGTGCCAGCAGCCGAACCCGGACTAGCGGGAGATCCTACAATGAGCAGTTCTTC
V: TRBV11-2; size: NA; J: TRBJ2-3; D: NA; CDR3: CASSLGAGRTDTQYF; DNA: TGTGCCAGCAGCTTAGGGGCGGGGCGCACAGATACGCAGTATTTT
V: TRBV28; size: NA; J: TRBJ1-5; D: NA; CDR3: CASSLAVNNQPQHF; DNA: TGTGCCAGCAGTTTGGCCGTGAACAATCAGCCCCAGCATTTT
V: TRBV2; size: once; J: TRBJ2-7; D: NA; CDR3: CATRAGQLDEQYF; DNA: TGTGCCACGAGAGCTGGGCAGTTAGACGAGCAGTACTTC
V: TRBV7-2; size: NA; J: TRBJ1-6; D: TRBD1; CDR3: CASSLGTGQKFLHF; DNA: TGTGCCAGCAGCTTGGGGACAGGGCAAAAGTTCCTCCACTTT
V: TRBV4-2; size: NA; J: TRBJ2-3; D: TRBD2; CDR3: CASSQVGESGTVLLTDTQYF; DNA: TGTGCCAGCAGCCAAGTAGGTGAAAGCGGGACCGTACTCCTCACAGATACGCAGTATTTT
V: TRBV7-9; size: NA; J: TRBJ1-4; D: TRBD1; CDR3: CASSLGQGPNEKLFF; DNA: TGTGCCAGCAGCTTGGGACAGGGGCCTAATGAAAAACTGTTTTTT